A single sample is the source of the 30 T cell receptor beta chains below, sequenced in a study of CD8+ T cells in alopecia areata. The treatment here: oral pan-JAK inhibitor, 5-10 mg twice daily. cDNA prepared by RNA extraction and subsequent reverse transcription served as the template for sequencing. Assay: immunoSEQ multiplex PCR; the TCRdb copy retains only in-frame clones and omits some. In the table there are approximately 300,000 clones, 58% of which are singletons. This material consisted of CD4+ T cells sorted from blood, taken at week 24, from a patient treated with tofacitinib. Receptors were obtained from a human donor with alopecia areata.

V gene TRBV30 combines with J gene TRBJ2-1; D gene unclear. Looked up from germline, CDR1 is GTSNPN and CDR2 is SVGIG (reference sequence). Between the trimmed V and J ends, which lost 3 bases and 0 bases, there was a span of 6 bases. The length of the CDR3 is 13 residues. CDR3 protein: CAWRTDSYNEQFF. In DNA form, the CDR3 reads TGTGCCTGGAGAACAGACTCCTACAATGAGCAGTTCTTC.

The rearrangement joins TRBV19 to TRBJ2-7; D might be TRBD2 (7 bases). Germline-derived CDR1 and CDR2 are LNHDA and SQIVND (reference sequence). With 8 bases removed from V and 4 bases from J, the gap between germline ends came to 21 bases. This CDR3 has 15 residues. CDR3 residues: CASRFRGADAYEQYF. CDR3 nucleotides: TGTGCCAGTCGCTTTCGGGGGGCGGACGCTTACGAGCAGTACTTC.

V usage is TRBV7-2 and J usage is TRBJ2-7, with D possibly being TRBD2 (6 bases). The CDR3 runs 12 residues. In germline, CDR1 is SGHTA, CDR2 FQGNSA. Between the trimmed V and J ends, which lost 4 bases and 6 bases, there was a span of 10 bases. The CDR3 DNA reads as TGTGCCAGCAGCTACCGGGACTCCGAGCAGTACTTC. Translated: CASSYRDSEQYF.

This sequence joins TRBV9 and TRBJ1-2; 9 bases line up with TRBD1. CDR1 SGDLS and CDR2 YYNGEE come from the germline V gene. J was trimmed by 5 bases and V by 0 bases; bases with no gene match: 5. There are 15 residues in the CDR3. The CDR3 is CASSVGTGAGYGYTF. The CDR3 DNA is TGTGCCAGCAGCGTAGGGACAGGGGCCGGGTATGGCTACACCTTC.

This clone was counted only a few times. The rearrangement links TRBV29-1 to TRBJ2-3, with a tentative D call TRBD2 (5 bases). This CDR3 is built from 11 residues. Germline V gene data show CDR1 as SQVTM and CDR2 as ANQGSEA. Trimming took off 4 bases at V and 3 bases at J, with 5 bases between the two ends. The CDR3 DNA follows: TGCAGCGTTGCGGGAACAGATACGCAGTATTTT. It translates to CSVAGTDTQYF.

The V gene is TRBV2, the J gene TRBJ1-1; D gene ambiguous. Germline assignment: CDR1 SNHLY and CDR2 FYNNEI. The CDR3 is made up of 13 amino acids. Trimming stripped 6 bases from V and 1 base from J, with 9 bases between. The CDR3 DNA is TGTGCCAGCAGGCGTGGAGAGAACACTGAAGCTTTCTTT. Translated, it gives CASRRGENTEAFF.

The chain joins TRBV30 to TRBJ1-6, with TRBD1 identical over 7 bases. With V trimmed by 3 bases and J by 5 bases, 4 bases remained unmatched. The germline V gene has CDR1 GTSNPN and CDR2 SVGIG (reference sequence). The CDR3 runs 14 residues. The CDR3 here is CAWRMTGNNSPLHF. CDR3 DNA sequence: TGTGCCTGGAGGATGACAGGGAATAATTCACCCCTCCACTTT.

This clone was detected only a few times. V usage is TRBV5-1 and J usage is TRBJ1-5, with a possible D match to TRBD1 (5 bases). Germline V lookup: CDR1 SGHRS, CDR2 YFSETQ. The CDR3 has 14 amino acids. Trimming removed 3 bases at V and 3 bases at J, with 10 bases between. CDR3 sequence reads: CASSSTGFNQPQHF. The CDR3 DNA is TGCGCCAGCAGCTCAACAGGATTCAATCAGCCCCAGCATTTT.

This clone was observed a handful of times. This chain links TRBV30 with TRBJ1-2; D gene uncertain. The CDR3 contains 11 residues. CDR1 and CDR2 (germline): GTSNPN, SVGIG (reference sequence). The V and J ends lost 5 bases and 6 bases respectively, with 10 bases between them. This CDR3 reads CAWQFVNGYTF. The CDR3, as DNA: TGTGCCTGGCAATTTGTGAATGGCTACACCTTC. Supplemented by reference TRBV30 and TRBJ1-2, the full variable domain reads SQTIHQWPATLVQPVGSPLSLECTVEGTSNPNLYWYRQAAGRGLQLLFYSVGIGQISSEVPQNLSASRPQDRQFILSSKKLLLSDSGFYLCAWQFVNGYTFGSGTRLTVV.

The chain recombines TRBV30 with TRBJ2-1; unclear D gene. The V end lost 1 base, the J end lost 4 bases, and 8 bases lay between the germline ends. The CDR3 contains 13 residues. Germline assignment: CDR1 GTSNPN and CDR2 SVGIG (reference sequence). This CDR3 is CAWSGSAYNEQFF. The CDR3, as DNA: TGTGCCTGGAGTGGTAGTGCGTACAATGAGCAGTTCTTC.

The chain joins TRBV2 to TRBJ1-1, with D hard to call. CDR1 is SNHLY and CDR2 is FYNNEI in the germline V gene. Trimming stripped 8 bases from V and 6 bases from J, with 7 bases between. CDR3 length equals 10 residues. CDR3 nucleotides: TGTGCCAGCCACCGCGCTGAAGCTTTCTTT. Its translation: CASHRAEAFF.

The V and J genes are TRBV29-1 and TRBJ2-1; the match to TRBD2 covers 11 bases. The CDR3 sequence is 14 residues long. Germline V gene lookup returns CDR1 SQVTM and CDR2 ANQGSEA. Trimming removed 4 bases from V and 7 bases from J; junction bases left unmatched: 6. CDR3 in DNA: TGCAGCGTTGGTAGCGGGGGGGCCCCAAATGAGCAGTTCTTC. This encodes CSVGSGGAPNEQFF.

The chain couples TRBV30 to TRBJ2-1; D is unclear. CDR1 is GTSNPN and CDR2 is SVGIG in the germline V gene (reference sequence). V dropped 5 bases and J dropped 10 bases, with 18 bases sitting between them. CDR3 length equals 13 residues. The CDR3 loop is CAWDPPGRWEQFF. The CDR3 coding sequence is TGTGCCTGGGACCCCCCCGGTAGATGGGAGCAGTTCTTC.

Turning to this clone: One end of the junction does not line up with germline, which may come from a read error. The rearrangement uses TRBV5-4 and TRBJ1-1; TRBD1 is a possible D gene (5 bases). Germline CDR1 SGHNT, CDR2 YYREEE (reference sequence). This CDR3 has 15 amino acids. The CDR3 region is CASSDRRRANAEAFF. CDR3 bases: TGTGCCAGCAGCGACAGACGGAGGGCGAACGCTGAAGCTTTCTTT.

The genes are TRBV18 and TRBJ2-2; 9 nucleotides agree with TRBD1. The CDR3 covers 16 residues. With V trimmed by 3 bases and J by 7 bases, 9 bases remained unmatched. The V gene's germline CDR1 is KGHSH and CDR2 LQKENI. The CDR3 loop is CASSPPGQGVVGELFF. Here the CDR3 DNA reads TGTGCCAGCTCACCTCCGGGACAGGGTGTCGTCGGGGAGCTGTTTTTT.

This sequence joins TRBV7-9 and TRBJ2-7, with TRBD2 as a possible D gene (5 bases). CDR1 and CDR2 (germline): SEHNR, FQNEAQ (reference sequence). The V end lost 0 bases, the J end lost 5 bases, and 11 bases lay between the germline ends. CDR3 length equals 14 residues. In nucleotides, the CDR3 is TGTGCCAGCAGCTTAGCTGAGGGAAGGCACGAGCAGTACTTC. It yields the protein CASSLAEGRHEQYF. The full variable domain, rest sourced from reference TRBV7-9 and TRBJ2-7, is DTGVSQNPRHKITKRGQNVTFRCDPISEHNRLYWYRQTLGQGPEFLTYFQNEAQLEKSRLLSDRFSAERPKGSFSTLEIQRTEQGDSAMYLCASSLAEGRHEQYFGPGTRLTVT.

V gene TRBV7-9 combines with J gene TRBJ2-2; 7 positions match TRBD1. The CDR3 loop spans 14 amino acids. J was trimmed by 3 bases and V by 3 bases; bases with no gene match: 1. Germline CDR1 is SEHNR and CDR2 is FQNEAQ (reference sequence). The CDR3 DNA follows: TGTGCCAGCAGCTTTCAGGGGGACACCGGGGAGCTGTTTTTT. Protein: CASSFQGDTGELFF.

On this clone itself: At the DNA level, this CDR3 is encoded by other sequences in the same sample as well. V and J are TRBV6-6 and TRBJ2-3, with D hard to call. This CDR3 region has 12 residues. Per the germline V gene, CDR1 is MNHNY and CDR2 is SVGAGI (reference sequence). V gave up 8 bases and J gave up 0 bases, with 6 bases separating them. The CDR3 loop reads CASSSSTDTQYF. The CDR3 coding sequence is TGTGCCAGCTCTTCCAGCACAGATACGCAGTATTTT.

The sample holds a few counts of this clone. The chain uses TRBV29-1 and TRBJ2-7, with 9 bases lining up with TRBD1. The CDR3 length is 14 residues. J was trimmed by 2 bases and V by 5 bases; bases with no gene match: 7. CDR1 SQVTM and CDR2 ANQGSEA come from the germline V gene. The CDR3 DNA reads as TGCAGCGTTCGGCCGGGACAGGGAACCTACGAGCAGTACTTC. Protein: CSVRPGQGTYEQYF.

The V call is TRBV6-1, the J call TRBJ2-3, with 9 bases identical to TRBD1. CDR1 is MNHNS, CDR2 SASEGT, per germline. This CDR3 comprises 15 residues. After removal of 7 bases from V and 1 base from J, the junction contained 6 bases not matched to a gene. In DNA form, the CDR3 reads TGTGCCAGCACTTTCCGGGACAGGGGCACAGATACGCAGTATTTT. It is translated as CASTFRDRGTDTQYF.

As DNA, the CDR3 is TGTGCCAGCGGCACTAGCATTCCTTACCACGAGCAGTACTTC. Translating it yields CASGTSIPYHEQYF. The V gene is TRBV7-2, the J gene TRBJ2-7, with D maybe TRBD2 (6 bases). Germline CDR1 reads SGHTA; CDR2 reads FQGNSA. Trimming took off 8 bases at V and 5 bases at J, with 19 bases between the two ends. The CDR3 is 14 residues long.

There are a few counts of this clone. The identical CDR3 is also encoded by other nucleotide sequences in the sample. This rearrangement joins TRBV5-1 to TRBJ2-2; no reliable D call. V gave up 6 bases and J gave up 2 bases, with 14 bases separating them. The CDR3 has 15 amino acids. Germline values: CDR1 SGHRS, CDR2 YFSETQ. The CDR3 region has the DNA TGCGCCAGCAAGTCTCAAGTGGCAAACACCGGGGAGCTGTTTTTT. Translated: CASKSQVANTGELFF.

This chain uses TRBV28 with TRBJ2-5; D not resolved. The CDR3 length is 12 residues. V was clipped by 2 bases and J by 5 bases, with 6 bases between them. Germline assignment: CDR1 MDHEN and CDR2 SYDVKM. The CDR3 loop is CASSLIRETQYF. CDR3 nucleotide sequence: TGTGCCAGCAGTTTAATCCGGGAGACCCAGTACTTC.

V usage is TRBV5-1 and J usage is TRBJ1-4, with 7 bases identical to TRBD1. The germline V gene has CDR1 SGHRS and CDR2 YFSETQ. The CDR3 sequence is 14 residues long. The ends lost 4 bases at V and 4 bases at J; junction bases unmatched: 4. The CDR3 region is CASSGTVNNEKLFF. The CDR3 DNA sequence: TGCGCCAGCAGCGGGACAGTGAATAATGAAAAACTGTTTTTT.

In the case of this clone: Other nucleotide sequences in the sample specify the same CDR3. CDR3: CSVDRGDTEAFF. CDR3 nucleotides: TGCAGCGTTGACAGGGGTGACACTGAAGCTTTCTTT. The genes are TRBV29-1 and TRBJ1-1, with D possibly TRBD1 on 6 matching bases. CDR1 and CDR2 (germline): SQVTM, ANQGSEA. Trimming cost V 3 bases and J 3 bases, with 8 bases left between them. CDR3 length: 12 residues. The full variable domain, with the rest looked up from reference TRBV29-1 and TRBJ1-1, is SAVISQKPSRDICQRGTSLTIQCQVDSQVTMMFWYRQQPGQSLTLIATANQGSEATYESGFVIDKFPISRPNLTFSTLTVSNMSPEDSSIYLCSVDRGDTEAFFGQGTRLTVV.

The DNA of the CDR3 is TGTGCCTGGAAGGCTAGCGGGCTAAACAATGAGCAGTTCTTC. Amino acids: CAWKASGLNNEQFF. The V gene is TRBV30, the J gene TRBJ2-1; 8 bases match TRBD2. Unmatched junction bases numbered 7, after V lost 4 bases and J lost 5 bases. This CDR3 is 14 amino acids long. Germline values: CDR1 GTSNPN, CDR2 SVGIG (reference sequence).

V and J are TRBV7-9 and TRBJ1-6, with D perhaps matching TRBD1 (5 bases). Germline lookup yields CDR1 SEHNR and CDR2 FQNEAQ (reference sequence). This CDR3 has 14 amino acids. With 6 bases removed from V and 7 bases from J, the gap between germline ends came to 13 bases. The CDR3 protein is CASRPDIRNSPLHF. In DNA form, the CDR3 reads TGTGCCAGCAGGCCGGACATTCGGAATTCACCCCTCCACTTT.

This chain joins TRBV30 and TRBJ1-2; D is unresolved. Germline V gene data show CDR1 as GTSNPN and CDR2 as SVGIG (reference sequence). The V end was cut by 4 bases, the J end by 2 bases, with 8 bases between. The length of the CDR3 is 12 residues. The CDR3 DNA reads TGTGCCTGGACCCCCACCAACTATGGCTACACCTTC. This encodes CAWTPTNYGYTF. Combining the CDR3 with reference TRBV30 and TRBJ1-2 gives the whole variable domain SQTIHQWPATLVQPVGSPLSLECTVEGTSNPNLYWYRQAAGRGLQLLFYSVGIGQISSEVPQNLSASRPQDRQFILSSKKLLLSDSGFYLCAWTPTNYGYTFGSGTRLTVV.

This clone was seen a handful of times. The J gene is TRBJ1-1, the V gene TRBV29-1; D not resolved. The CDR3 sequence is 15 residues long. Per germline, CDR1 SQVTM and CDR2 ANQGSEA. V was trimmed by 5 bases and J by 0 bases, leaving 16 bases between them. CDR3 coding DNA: TGCAGCGTTCAAGGAAGGATGAAGGTGAACACTGAAGCTTTCTTT. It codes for CSVQGRMKVNTEAFF.

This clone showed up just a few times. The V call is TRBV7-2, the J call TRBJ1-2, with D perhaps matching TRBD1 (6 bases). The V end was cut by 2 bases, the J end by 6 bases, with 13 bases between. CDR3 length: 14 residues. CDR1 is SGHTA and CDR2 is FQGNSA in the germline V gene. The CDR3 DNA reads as TGTGCCAGCAGCTTATCGGGGGGCGCGGATGGCTACACCTTC. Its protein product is CASSLSGGADGYTF.